One sample yielded the 30 T cell receptor beta chains listed below, sequenced in a study of shared clonotypes between healthy human individuals. TCRdb keeps only in-frame clones here, not all; method: immunoSEQ multiplex PCR. The data contain fewer than 2.5 million clones, 93% of them singletons. Sequencing used naive CD4+ T cells from PBMCs. Subset: CD45RA+ positively selected. All receptors derive from a man younger than 35 in good health. Some clones in this sample may be carry-over from other donors' samples.

As concerns this clone: At the DNA level, this CDR3 is encoded by other sequences in the same sample as well. The genes are TRBV28 and TRBJ2-7; 9 nucleotides align to TRBD2. The length of the CDR3 is 14 residues. Germline V gene sequence: CDR1 MDHEN, CDR2 SYDVKM. Germline trimming cut 6 bases from V and 1 base from J; bases unmatched to any gene: 4. The CDR3 loop is CASRGLAGSYEQYF. In nucleotides, the CDR3 is TGTGCCAGCAGAGGGCTAGCGGGGTCCTACGAGCAGTACTTC.

The V call is TRBV2, the J call TRBJ1-4, with 7 nucleotides matching TRBD1. The CDR3 consists of 13 residues. Trimming cost V 6 bases and J 14 bases; bases outside gene matches: 12. Germline CDR1 and CDR2: SNHLY and FYNNEI. The CDR3, as DNA: TGTGCCAGCAGGGGACAGAGAGATAATAGCCTGTTTTTT. Translated: CASRGQRDNSLFF.

V usage is TRBV7-9 and J usage is TRBJ1-5, with 7 bases identical to TRBD1. The length of the CDR3 is 15 residues. V gave up 5 bases and J gave up 0 bases; unmatched junction bases: 4. Per the germline V gene, CDR1 is SEHNR and CDR2 is FQNEAQ (reference sequence). CDR3 loop: CASSEGQSSNQPQHF. The CDR3 DNA sequence: TGTGCCAGCAGCGAGGGACAGAGTAGCAATCAGCCCCAGCATTTT.

This chain links TRBV6-5 with TRBJ1-5; D may be TRBD1 (6 bases). V was pared by 8 bases and J by 3 bases, with 17 bases between. Per the germline V gene, CDR1 is MNHEY and CDR2 is SVGAGI. The CDR3 runs 15 residues. The CDR3 here is CASRPRGINNQPQHF. In nucleotides, the CDR3 is TGTGCCAGCCGACCGAGGGGGATCAACAATCAGCCCCAGCATTTT.

Turning to this clone: Within the sample, other DNA sequences also encode this same CDR3. The DNA for the CDR3 is TGCGCCAGCAGCTTGGGCCCAGGGTCGGGCGAGCAGTACTTC. Translating gives CASSLGPGSGEQYF. The chain combines TRBV5-1 with TRBJ2-7; TRBD1 might be the D (5 bases). This CDR3 is 14 amino acids long. Trimming shortened V by 0 bases and J by 6 bases, and 13 bases separated the two germline ends. CDR1 SGHRS and CDR2 YFSETQ come from the germline V gene.

This clone was detected a few times. The chain joins TRBV7-9 to TRBJ1-1; D is undetermined. The CDR3 totals 13 residues. V was clipped by 7 bases and J by 1 base, with 10 bases between them. The germline CDR1 and CDR2 sequences are SEHNR and FQNEAQ (reference sequence). CDR3 in DNA: TGTGCCAGCACCAGTAGCGGGAACACTGAAGCTTTCTTT. Its translation is CASTSSGNTEAFF. Full variable domain (missing parts from reference TRBV7-9 and TRBJ1-1): DTGVSQNPRHKITKRGQNVTFRCDPISEHNRLYWYRQTLGQGPEFLTYFQNEAQLEKSRLLSDRFSAERPKGSFSTLEIQRTEQGDSAMYLCASTSSGNTEAFFGQGTRLTVV.

The V call is TRBV2, the J call TRBJ1-2; weak D call: TRBD1 (5 bases). The CDR3 is made up of 14 amino acids. Germline V gene lookup returns CDR1 SNHLY and CDR2 FYNNEI. Trimming cost V 5 bases and J 8 bases, with 18 bases left between them. CDR3 nucleotides: TGTGCCAGCAGTAGAGCGGGACGGGTCGGCGGCTACACCTTC. Residues: CASSRAGRVGGYTF.

This clone was observed a single time. The gene calls are TRBV10-1 and TRBJ1-1; D is possibly TRBD1 (5 bases). The germline gives CDR1 WNHNN, CDR2 SYGVQD (reference sequence). The CDR3 has 14 residues. Trimming left V 4 bases short and J 4 bases short, with 13 bases between. The CDR3 sequence: CASSATVGSTEAFF. The CDR3 nucleotides are TGCGCCAGCAGTGCGACAGTAGGGAGCACTGAAGCTTTCTTT.

The J gene is TRBJ2-7, the V gene TRBV9, with D maybe TRBD1 (6 bases). Per the germline V gene, CDR1 is SGDLS and CDR2 is YYNGEE. This CDR3 contains 14 residues. With 0 bases removed from V and 5 bases from J, the gap between germline ends came to 12 bases. The CDR3 DNA follows: TGTGCCAGCAGCGTAGACAGGGTGCCACACGAGCAGTACTTC. Its protein product is CASSVDRVPHEQYF.

V usage is TRBV5-1 and J usage is TRBJ2-5; 10 positions agree with TRBD2. The germline V gene encodes CDR1 SGHRS and CDR2 YFSETQ. Trimming cost V 4 bases and J 5 bases; bases outside gene matches: 14. The CDR3 runs to 17 residues. CDR3 DNA sequence: TGCGCCAGCAGCCCGGCGGGCCTAGCGGGAGTTGTTGAGACCCAGTACTTC. Amino acids: CASSPAGLAGVVETQYF. Together with reference TRBV5-1 and TRBJ2-5, the CDR3 gives the full variable domain: KAGVTQTPRYLIKTRGQQVTLSCSPISGHRSVSWYQQTPGQGLQFLFEYFSETQRNKGNFPGRFSGRQFSNSRSEMNVSTLELGDSALYLCASSPAGLAGVVETQYFGPGTRLLVL.

This clone appeared a single time. The V call is TRBV28, the J call TRBJ1-1; TRBD1 aligns across 7 bases. Trimming removed 3 bases from V and 1 base from J; junction bases left unmatched: 5. This CDR3 region has 15 residues. CDR1 is MDHEN and CDR2 is SYDVKM in the germline V gene. The CDR3 is CASSFHRGENTEAFF. The CDR3 DNA reads as TGTGCCAGCAGTTTCCACAGGGGAGAGAACACTGAAGCTTTCTTT.

The chain joins TRBV15 to TRBJ2-5, with TRBD1 matching over 9 bases. The CDR3 has 15 amino acids. In germline, CDR1 is LNHNV, CDR2 YYDKDF (reference sequence). After removal of 3 bases from V and 5 bases from J, the junction contained 7 bases not matched to a gene. CDR3 sequence: CATSSSYRGLETQYF. The CDR3 nucleotides read TGTGCCACCAGCAGTTCGTACAGGGGGCTGGAGACCCAGTACTTC.

In its sample, this clone was seen once. The chain recombines TRBV6-1 with TRBJ1-6; no clear D gene. The CDR3 has 11 residues. The V gene's germline CDR1 is MNHNS and CDR2 SASEGT. V lost 5 bases to trimming and J lost 14 bases, with 10 bases between them. The CDR3 here is CASSFRGSLHF. The DNA for the CDR3 is TGTGCCAGCAGTTTCCGCGGGTCCCTCCACTTT.

This clone appeared once. V usage is TRBV7-2 and J usage is TRBJ2-5; 8 bases are a match to TRBD2. The DNA end lines up better with TRBJ2-7; the J call may be wrong. CDR1 is SGHTA, CDR2 FQGNSA, per germline. This CDR3 is built from 15 residues. The CDR3 region has the DNA TGTGCCAGCAGCTTACGAACTAGCGGAACCTACGAGCAGTACTTC. It codes for CASSLRTSGTYEQYF.

The chain links TRBV7-2 to TRBJ2-7; 8 bases are a match to TRBD2. Looked up from germline, CDR1 is SGHTA and CDR2 is FQGNSA. V lost 0 bases to trimming and J lost 0 bases; unmatched junction nucleotides: 10. The CDR3 length is 18 residues. CDR3 sequence reads: CASSLAGSGTRGSYEQYF. CDR3 bases: TGTGCCAGCAGCTTAGCGGGTTCCGGGACTAGGGGCTCCTACGAGCAGTACTTC.

This chain connects TRBV5-4 to TRBJ2-3; 10 bases are a match to TRBD1. The V gene end was trimmed by 4 bases and the J gene end by 3 bases; junction bases not matched to a gene: 8. CDR1 is SGHNT and CDR2 is YYREEE in the germline V gene (reference sequence). The CDR3 spans 16 residues. The CDR3 bases are TGTGCCAGCAGCCCCAGGACAGGGGGTGGAACAGATACGCAGTATTTT. Protein product: CASSPRTGGGTDTQYF.

The rearrangement joins TRBV29-1 to TRBJ2-7; D not resolved. The CDR3 is made up of 14 amino acids. The germline gives CDR1 SQVTM, CDR2 ANQGSEA. Trimming cost V 3 bases and J 5 bases, with 17 bases left between them. The DNA for the CDR3 is TGCAGCGTTGATTCATGGTCAGGCGCAAACGAGCAGTACTTC. It codes for CSVDSWSGANEQYF.

V is TRBV30 and J is TRBJ1-1, with a tentative D call TRBD1 (5 bases). In germline, CDR1 is GTSNPN, CDR2 SVGIG (reference sequence). V lost 2 bases, J lost 4 bases, and 14 bases lay in between. There are 14 residues in the CDR3. CDR3 DNA: TGTGCCTGGAGTTCCAGGGAAGTCTTCACTGAAGCTTTCTTT. This encodes CAWSSREVFTEAFF.

The gene calls are TRBV2 and TRBJ1-6; possibly TRBD1 for D (5 bases). Per germline, CDR1 SNHLY and CDR2 FYNNEI. V was clipped by 2 bases and J by 6 bases, with 14 bases between them. CDR3 size: 16 residues. The CDR3 spells CASSEKWTFGNSPLHF. The CDR3, as DNA: TGTGCCAGCAGTGAAAAGTGGACATTCGGTAATTCACCCCTCCACTTT. The whole variable domain, filled in from reference TRBV2 and TRBJ1-6, reads EPEVTQTPSHQVTQMGQEVILRCVPISNHLYFYWYRQILGQKVEFLVSFYNNEISEKSEIFDDQFSVERPDGSNFTLKIRSTKLEDSAMYFCASSEKWTFGNSPLHFGNGTRLTVT.

This clone was observed a single time. The chain employs TRBV28 and TRBJ2-7; the D is unclear. V was shortened by 4 bases and J by 7 bases, with 8 bases between the two germline ends. The CDR3 runs 11 residues. Germline CDR1 is MDHEN and CDR2 is SYDVKM. The CDR3 loop is CASSSFWEQYF. CDR3 nucleotide sequence: TGTGCCAGCAGTTCATTTTGGGAGCAGTACTTC.

J is TRBJ2-2 and V is TRBV15; no definite D call. The germline V and J ends were trimmed by 0 bases and 9 bases, with 8 bases remaining between them. The CDR3 runs to 13 residues. CDR1 and CDR2 from the germline V gene are LNHNV and YYDKDF (reference sequence). The CDR3 region is CATSRDTPRELFF. CDR3 coding DNA: TGTGCCACCAGCAGAGATACCCCAAGGGAGCTGTTTTTT.

The chain joins TRBV27 to TRBJ2-5; D may be TRBD1 (5 bases). Germline V gene data show CDR1 as MNHEY and CDR2 as SMNVEV (reference sequence). The V end lost 5 bases, the J end lost 0 bases, and 22 bases lay between the germline ends. The CDR3 has 18 residues. CDR3 sequence reads: CASSPLPFYRSYQETQYF. Here the CDR3 DNA reads TGTGCCAGCAGTCCCCTCCCTTTCTACAGGTCCTACCAAGAGACCCAGTACTTC.

The genes are TRBV7-2 and TRBJ1-2; tentatively, D is TRBD1 (6 bases). CDR1 is SGHTA and CDR2 is FQGNSA in the germline V gene. V lost 0 bases, J lost 2 bases, and 16 bases lay in between. The length of the CDR3 is 17 residues. CDR3 bases: TGTGCCAGCAGCTTAGCCCTAGGCATCGGGGGCAACTATGGCTACACCTTC. Protein product: CASSLALGIGGNYGYTF. The full variable domain, completed using reference TRBV7-2 and TRBJ1-2, is GAGVSQSPSNKVTEKGKDVELRCDPISGHTALYWYRQSLGQGLEFLIYFQGNSAPDKSGLPSDRFSAERTGGSVSTLTIQRTQQEDSAVYLCASSLALGIGGNYGYTFGSGTRLTVV.

The chain couples TRBV5-4 to TRBJ1-1, with 10 bases identical to TRBD1. This CDR3 is 17 amino acids long. The J segment lost 3 bases and the V segment lost 9 bases, leaving 17 bases of the junction unmatched. Germline V gene sequence: CDR1 SGHNT, CDR2 YYREEE (reference sequence). CDR3 protein: CAMDGGTGDRLHTEAFF. For the CDR3, the DNA is TGTGCCATGGACGGCGGGACAGGGGACCGTTTGCACACTGAAGCTTTCTTT.

The chain recombines TRBV28 with TRBJ2-1; no definite D call. V was trimmed by 3 bases and J by 4 bases, leaving 4 bases between them. The CDR3 has 12 amino acids. CDR1 is MDHEN, CDR2 SYDVKM, per germline. The CDR3 loop reads CASSFDYNEQFF. CDR3 DNA sequence: TGTGCCAGCAGTTTCGATTACAATGAGCAGTTCTTC.

The rearrangement links TRBV7-3 to TRBJ2-5; the D gene is possibly TRBD2 (6 bases). Germline V gene sequence: CDR1 SGHTA, CDR2 FQGTGA. V lost 5 bases to trimming and J lost 1 base, with 20 bases between them. CDR3 length: 17 amino acids. This chain's CDR3 is CASSPRGSGVIQETQYF. DNA of the CDR3: TGTGCCAGCAGCCCCCGGGGTAGCGGCGTTATCCAAGAGACCCAGTACTTC.

The V and J genes are TRBV14 and TRBJ1-3; 9 nucleotides agree with TRBD1. The CDR3 loop spans 18 amino acids. The V and J ends lost 5 bases and 4 bases, in that order; junction bases with no gene match: 15. Germline V gives CDR1 SGHDN, CDR2 FVKESK. DNA of the CDR3: TGTGCCAGCAGCGGCCGGGACAGGGCCGTATTTTCGGGAAACACCATATATTTT. Amino acid sequence: CASSGRDRAVFSGNTIYF.

V and J are TRBV14 and TRBJ2-5, with a possible D match to TRBD1 (5 bases). Trimming shortened V by 5 bases and J by 6 bases, and 19 bases separated the two germline ends. The CDR3 consists of 15 residues. Germline assignment: CDR1 SGHDN and CDR2 FVKESK. Here the CDR3 reads CASSTSGSGPKTQYF. CDR3 bases: TGTGCCAGCAGCACCTCCGGGTCAGGGCCGAAGACCCAGTACTTC.

The chain recombines TRBV5-4 with TRBJ2-5; 8 positions agree with TRBD1. TRBJ2-7 matches the DNA end more closely, so the J call is doubtful. The CDR3 loop spans 17 amino acids. Germline V gene lookup returns CDR1 SGHNT and CDR2 YYREEE (reference sequence). The CDR3 DNA sequence: TGTGCCAGCAGCTGGGGGTCCAGGACAGGGCCCCCCTACGAGCAGTACTTC. Encoded protein: CASSWGSRTGPPYEQYF.

The J gene is TRBJ2-3, the V gene TRBV7-2, with D perhaps given as TRBD1 or TRBD2 (5 bases each). Germline CDR1 is SGHTA and CDR2 is FQGNSA. The ends were cut back, 3 bases at V and 5 bases at J, with 15 bases in the middle. This CDR3 contains 15 residues. The CDR3 DNA reads as TGTGCCAGCAGCTTCAGGTTTGGGGGAAGAGATACGCAGTATTTT. Protein: CASSFRFGGRDTQYF. The whole variable domain, remainder taken from reference TRBV7-2 and TRBJ2-3, is GAGVSQSPSNKVTEKGKDVELRCDPISGHTALYWYRQSLGQGLEFLIYFQGNSAPDKSGLPSDRFSAERTGGSVSTLTIQRTQQEDSAVYLCASSFRFGGRDTQYFGPGTRLTVL.